These 20 T cell receptor beta chains originate from one sample sequenced in a study of blood T cell repertoires in COVID-19 (dated by TCRdb to about 2020). Library prep was done by the immunoSEQ multiplex PCR assay. The table comes from immuneACCESS by way of TCRdb, which keeps in-frame sequences with V and J called. Part of the clones is missing from these tables; in studies checked, under half for an unresolved V gene and the rest for unknown reasons. In all, the sample holds more than 200,000 clones, and roughly 89% of those were seen once. The ten biggest clones cover 3.5% to 4.5% of the sample. The sample taken for sequencing was PBMCs or T cells enriched from blood (not recorded which). These receptor sequences come from a woman in her twenties or thirties who had recovered from COVID-19.

In this sample, this clone turned up a few times. This sequence joins TRBV5-4 and TRBJ2-5; 13 nucleotides match TRBD2. J was trimmed by 5 bases and V by 3 bases; bases with no gene match: 10. Germline V CDR1 and CDR2: SGHNT, YYREEE (reference sequence). The CDR3 runs 17 residues. The CDR3 loop is CASSSGLAGVMDETQYF. In nucleotides, the CDR3 is TGTGCCAGCAGCTCCGGACTAGCGGGAGTGATGGATGAGACCCAGTACTTC.

DNA for the CDR3: TGTGCCACCAGTGACCTAGCGGGAGGCACTCCCAATGAGCAGTTCTTC. Translated: CATSDLAGGTPNEQFF. This chain connects TRBV24-1 to TRBJ2-1; 11 bases are a match to TRBD2. J gave up 6 bases and V 4 bases, and 7 bases lay outside the gene matches. CDR3 length: 16 residues. The germline gives CDR1 KGHDR, CDR2 SFDVKD.

The genes are TRBV21-1 and TRBJ2-7; the D call in the table, TRBD2, was not verified against the DNA. TRBV21-1 is a known pseudogene. This CDR3 has 15 amino acids. The CDR3 sequence: CASSKESGRGPEQYF. In DNA form, the CDR3 reads TGTGCCAGCAGCAAAGAGAGCGGGAGAGGTCCCGAGCAGTACTTC.

The chain has TRBV19 and TRBJ2-3; 13 bases agree with TRBD2. Germline V gene sequence: CDR1 LNHDA, CDR2 SQIVND (reference sequence). V shed 6 bases and J 5 bases; nucleotides not matched to a gene: 8. The CDR3 sequence is 16 residues long. The CDR3 nucleotides are TGTGCCAGTAGAGCATTCGGACTAGCGGGAGAAGATACGCAGTATTTT. Amino acid sequence: CASRAFGLAGEDTQYF.

J is TRBJ2-1 and V is TRBV9; D might be TRBD2 (5 bases). Germline V gene data show CDR1 as SGDLS and CDR2 as YYNGEE. V dropped 0 bases and J dropped 4 bases, with 11 bases sitting between them. CDR3 length: 15 amino acids. CDR3 nucleotides: TGTGCCAGCAGCGTAGACCTAGCCAGATACAATGAGCAGTTCTTC. This sequence encodes CASSVDLARYNEQFF.

The J gene is TRBJ1-2, the V gene TRBV28; 7 bases are a match to TRBD1. With 6 bases clipped from V and 8 bases from J, the junction kept 9 bases outside the gene matches. Germline CDR1 and CDR2: MDHEN and SYDVKM. This CDR3 spans 13 amino acids. DNA for the CDR3: TGTGCCAGCAGCCTCGACAGGGCAGGCGGCTACACCTTC. Its translation: CASSLDRAGGYTF.

This clone was observed once. The rearrangement uses TRBV2 and TRBJ2-3; D possibly corresponds to TRBD2 (5 bases). Trimming removed 6 bases from V and 6 bases from J, with 7 bases in between. The V gene's germline CDR1 is SNHLY and CDR2 FYNNEI. This CDR3 region has 11 residues. CDR3 amino acids: CASRGLDTQYF. The CDR3 coding sequence is TGTGCCAGCAGAGGACTCGATACGCAGTATTTT.

V gene TRBV19 combines with J gene TRBJ1-1; possibly TRBD1 for D (6 bases). CDR3 length: 13 residues. V was pared by 6 bases and J by 4 bases, with 12 bases between. Germline CDR1 is LNHDA and CDR2 is SQIVND (reference sequence). The CDR3 reads CASSLNRATEAFF. The CDR3 DNA reads as TGTGCCAGTAGCCTTAACAGGGCCACTGAAGCTTTCTTT.

The CDR3 DNA is TGTGCCAGCAGTTTACTGGGAACTAGCGGGAACAATGAGCAGTTCTTC. Translating it yields CASSLLGTSGNNEQFF. The chain combines TRBV27 with TRBJ2-1; TRBD2 matches at 10 bases. This CDR3 has 16 amino acids. J was trimmed by 5 bases and V by 2 bases; bases with no gene match: 6. CDR1 is MNHEY, CDR2 SMNVEV, per germline (reference sequence).

In its sample, this clone was seen a few times. J is TRBJ2-1 and V is TRBV4-2, with 10 bases fitting TRBD2. The CDR3 totals 16 residues. The V gene end was trimmed by 0 bases and the J gene end by 2 bases; junction bases not matched to a gene: 1. CDR1 is LGHNA and CDR2 is YNFKEQ in the germline V gene. CDR3 sequence: CASSQETSGAYNEQFF. In nucleotides, the CDR3 is TGTGCCAGCAGCCAAGAAACTAGCGGGGCCTACAATGAGCAGTTCTTC.

The V gene is TRBV15, the J gene TRBJ2-5, with 7 positions matching TRBD1. V shed 1 base, J shed 5 bases, and the junction held 7 bases outside the gene matches. The CDR3 sequence is 15 residues long. Germline V gene sequence: CDR1 LNHNV, CDR2 YYDKDF (reference sequence). This chain's CDR3 is CATSRGAGGPETQYF. The CDR3 DNA follows: TGTGCCACCAGCAGAGGCGCAGGGGGTCCGGAGACCCAGTACTTC.

This clone was counted between two and nine times. This chain joins TRBV24-1 and TRBJ2-1; 7 nucleotides align to TRBD2. This CDR3 comprises 15 residues. Germline-derived CDR1 and CDR2 are KGHDR and SFDVKD. Trimming took 7 bases from V and 8 from J; bases not matched to a gene: 13. The CDR3 coding sequence is TGTGCCACCAGCGACCAACTAGCGAGCCGTGATGAGCAGTTCTTC. Protein: CATSDQLASRDEQFF.

The rearrangement links TRBV16 to TRBJ2-1, with 7 bases that match TRBD2. J lost 2 bases, V lost 0 bases, and 10 bases had no gene match. Per the germline V gene, CDR1 is KGHSY and CDR2 is FQNENV. This CDR3 contains 18 residues. The CDR3 is CASSQSRGDQNPYNEQFF. In nucleotides, the CDR3 is TGTGCCAGCAGCCAATCCCGGGGGGACCAGAATCCCTACAATGAGCAGTTCTTC.

The rearrangement joins TRBV30 to TRBJ1-1; D remains ambiguous. CDR1 and CDR2 from the germline V gene are GTSNPN and SVGIG (reference sequence). V was pared by 2 bases and J by 4 bases, with 11 bases between. CDR3 size: 13 residues. CDR3 sequence reads: CAWSSQTSTEAFF. The CDR3 coding sequence is TGTGCCTGGAGTTCTCAGACAAGCACTGAAGCTTTCTTT.

The rearrangement uses TRBV7-6 and TRBJ2-3; 9 bases are a match to TRBD2. Germline assignment: CDR1 SGHVS and CDR2 FNYEAQ. V lost 4 bases, J lost 3 bases, and 11 bases stayed unmatched. CDR3 length: 17 amino acids. The CDR3 DNA follows: TGTGCCAGCAGCTCCTTGGGCGGGAGGGCAGTTACAGATACGCAGTATTTT. It codes for CASSSLGGRAVTDTQYF.

The rearrangement uses TRBV4-3 and TRBJ1-5, with 7 bases matching TRBD1. In germline, CDR1 is LGHNA, CDR2 YSLEER. The CDR3 has 16 amino acids. The ends lost 4 bases at V and 5 bases at J; junction bases unmatched: 11. CDR3 in DNA: TGCGCCAGCAGCCCTCCTTCCGACAGGGTTTATCAGCCCCAGCATTTT. Encoded protein: CASSPPSDRVYQPQHF.

This chain uses TRBV12-3 or TRBV12-4 with TRBJ1-1; maybe TRBD1 (6 bases). V was pared by 4 bases and J by 12 bases, with 15 bases between. This CDR3 region has 12 residues. The DNA of the CDR3 is TGTGCCAGCAGTTCCCAAGGGACAACTACTTTCTTT. Encoded protein: CASSSQGTTTFF.

V usage is TRBV19 and J usage is TRBJ1-1, with 8 positions matching TRBD1. Germline V gene sequence: CDR1 LNHDA, CDR2 SQIVND (reference sequence). The CDR3 spans 15 residues. J gave up 3 bases and V 4 bases, and 7 bases lay outside the gene matches. The CDR3 protein is CASSSQHRGYTEAFF. Here the CDR3 DNA reads TGTGCCAGTAGTAGTCAGCACAGGGGGTACACTGAAGCTTTCTTT. Drawing the rest from reference TRBV19 and TRBJ1-1, the complete variable domain is DGGITQSPKYLFRKEGQNVTLSCEQNLNHDAMYWYRQDPGQGLRLIYYSQIVNDFQKGDIAEGYSVSREKKESFPLTVTSAQKNPTAFYLCASSSQHRGYTEAFFGQGTRLTVV.

The chain has TRBV27 and TRBJ2-7; 8 bases agree with TRBD2. Germline V gene data show CDR1 as MNHEY and CDR2 as SMNVEV (reference sequence). Trimming cost V 4 bases and J 2 bases; bases outside gene matches: 7. This CDR3 is built from 15 residues. The CDR3, as DNA: TGTGCCAGCAGTTCCCCGACTAGCGTTACCTACGAGCAGTACTTC. Protein: CASSSPTSVTYEQYF.

The V call is TRBV21-1, the J call TRBJ2-5; the D call of TRBD1 is as the table states it, not checked on the DNA. TRBV21-1 is labeled a pseudogene. The length of the CDR3 is 21 residues. The DNA for the CDR3 is TGTGCCAGCAGCCCACCTGGGGGACACAAACCGGACAGGGGGCAGGGGGAGACCCAGTACTTC. Its protein is CASSPPGGHKPDRGQGETQYF.